This passage covers 6 T cell receptor beta chains from one sample sequenced in a study of blood T cell repertoires in COVID-19. Assay: immunoSEQ multiplex PCR; the TCRdb copy retains only in-frame clones and omits some. This repertoire shows fewer than 250,000 clones, about 83% found once; its top ten account for around 5.9%. Specimen: peripheral blood. These TCRs come from a human donor in a cohort sampled during active COVID-19.

The J gene is TRBJ2-1, the V gene TRBV6-2 or TRBV6-3; 13 bases line up with TRBD2. Germline CDR1 MNHEY, CDR2 SVGEGT. The V gene end was trimmed by 5 bases and the J gene end by 6 bases; junction bases not matched to a gene: 10. The CDR3 spans 17 residues. The CDR3 sequence is CASSDPGLAGRSNEQFF. In DNA, the CDR3 is TGTGCCAGCAGTGATCCGGGACTAGCGGGGAGGAGCAATGAGCAGTTCTTC.

This clone was detected only once. The chain couples TRBV19 to TRBJ2-1, with 12 bases that match TRBD2. J lost 7 bases, V lost 3 bases, and 10 bases had no gene match. The CDR3 is 17 amino acids. The germline V gene encodes CDR1 LNHDA and CDR2 SQIVND (reference sequence). This chain's CDR3 is CASSMGLAGGPRNEQFF. DNA for the CDR3: TGTGCCAGTAGTATGGGGCTAGCGGGAGGGCCAAGGAATGAGCAGTTCTTC.

The genes are TRBV27 and TRBJ2-5; the D gene is possibly TRBD2 (6 bases). V shed 5 bases and J shed 2 bases, with 12 bases lying between them. Germline V gene lookup returns CDR1 MNHEY and CDR2 SMNVEV (reference sequence). The CDR3 spans 14 residues. The chain's CDR3 is CASSPRAGQETQYF. The CDR3 coding sequence is TGTGCCAGCAGTCCCCGGGCGGGGCAAGAGACCCAGTACTTC.

This clone was counted a few times. CDR3 residues: CAWSGAGGREQFF. The DNA for the CDR3 is TGTGCCTGGAGTGGGGCAGGGGGACGTGAGCAGTTCTTC. V gene TRBV30 combines with J gene TRBJ2-1; TRBD1 aligns across 7 bases. The CDR3 sequence is 13 residues long. The V and J ends lost 1 base and 9 bases, in that order; junction bases with no gene match: 6. Germline V gene sequence: CDR1 GTSNPN, CDR2 SVGIG (reference sequence).

J is TRBJ2-3 and V is TRBV4-1; 11 bases map to TRBD2. The CDR3 is 17 amino acids. Germline assignment: CDR1 MGHRA and CDR2 YSYEKL. Losses at the gene ends were 1 base for V and 2 bases for J; bases not matched to a gene: 5. CDR3 DNA: TGCGCCAGCAGCCAAGGAGTGACTAGCGGGAACACAGATACGCAGTATTTT. It specifies CASSQGVTSGNTDTQYF.

The rearrangement links TRBV6-1 to TRBJ1-5, with D possibly being TRBD1 (5 bases). The germline CDR1 and CDR2 sequences are MNHNS and SASEGT. The length of the CDR3 is 14 residues. The V and J ends lost 2 bases and 4 bases respectively, with 9 bases between them. In nucleotides, the CDR3 is TGTGCCAGCAGTGAAACAACAGGTAATCAGCCCCAGCATTTT. It translates to CASSETTGNQPQHF.